The clone carrying this T cell receptor beta chain was observed at least ten times. V was pared by 7 bases and J by 3 bases, with 16 bases between. The CDR3 is 14 amino acids. These data originate in a study of T cells of healthy individuals. TCRdb reprocessed the 5' RACE reads with MiXCR, giving one entry per CDR3 protein. This repertoire shows 65,000 to 95,000 distinct CDR3 sequences, about 5% found once; its top ten account for roughly 7.5%. This rearrangement joins TRBV12-3 or TRBV12-4 to TRBJ2-7; D is unclear. The origin of this receptor is a female donor in good health. The CDR3 loop is CASTDSRTVYEQYF. In nucleotides, the CDR3 is TGTGCCAGCACTGATTCCCGGACCGTCTACGAGCAGTACTTC.